The entry below gives a single T cell receptor (beta chain) sequence along with its context. CDR3 length: 18 residues. V gave up 1 base and J gave up 2 bases; unmatched junction bases: 9. CDR1 is LNHDA, CDR2 SQIVND, per germline (reference sequence). These data are taken from a study of cytomegalovirus exposure and HLA in healthy donors. PCR amplification relied on 60 Vbeta primers (plus 13 Jbeta primers). TCRdb keeps only in-frame clones here, not all; method: immunoSEQ multiplex PCR. The table has over 65,000 clones, roughly 69% seen once. This TCR derives from a woman aged 45-60 years in good health and CMV-seropositive. Sequencing was carried out using PBMCs. The chain couples TRBV19 to TRBJ2-3; TRBD1 aligns across 10 bases. DNA of the CDR3: TGTGCCAGTAGTATAGTGATGACCGGGACAGGGGTCACAGATACGCAGTATTTT. Translation gives CASSIVMTGTGVTDTQYF.